The rows below give T cell receptor beta chains drawn from one sample of a study of T cell responses to AZD1222 COVID-19 vaccine. Generated by immunoSEQ multiplex PCR, the TCRdb table keeps only in-frame clones and is missing some. The data contain 130,000 or so clones, around 94% of them singletons. The material sequenced was peripheral blood, taken on day 0 of AZD1222 vaccination. Receptor source: an adult in good health. CDR3s include the opening cysteine and the closing phenylalanine or tryptophan. A D gene is named only where the DNA matches it firmly. Some rows mark clone size as missing; the rest say once, few, many or name a class of expanded clone.

J gene | V gene | clone size | D gene | CDR3 DNA | CDR3 protein
TRBJ2-1 | TRBV5-1 | - | - | TGCGCCACCGCCCCAACTAGCTCACCCTACAATGAGCAGTTCTTC | CATAPTSSPYNEQFF
TRBJ2-2 | TRBV9 | once | TRBD1 | TGTGCCAGCAGCGGGATGTTAACAGGGGACACCGGGGAGCTGTTTTTT | CASSGMLTGDTGELFF
TRBJ1-1 | TRBV30 | - | - | TGTGCCTGGAGCGAATCCCTCGGACGTGTCAGCACTGAAGCTTTCTTT | CAWSESLGRVSTEAFF
TRBJ2-6 | TRBV24-1 | - | - | TGTGCCACCAGTGAGGGAGCAGGGGTCGGGGCCAACGTCCTGACTTTC | CATSEGAGVGANVLTF
TRBJ1-3 | TRBV13 | - | TRBD1 | TGTGCCAGCAGCTTCCCTTGGACAGGGGGTAGGTCTGTACGCGCTGGAAACACCATATATTTT | CASSFPWTGGRSVRAGNTIYF
TRBJ2-3 | TRBV7-9 | - | - | TGTGCCAGCAGCCGATTGGACTTCCGGGCAGATACGCAGTATTTT | CASSRLDFRADTQYF
TRBJ2-7 | TRBV6-2/TRBV6-3 | - | - | TGTGCCAGCAGCCTTTCAGGATACTCCTACGAGCAGTACTTC | CASSLSGYSYEQYF
TRBJ2-1 | TRBV5-6 | - | - | TGTGCCAGCAACCGTCAAACAGCGATTGAGCAGTTCTTC | CASNRQTAIEQFF
TRBJ2-5 | TRBV2 | - | TRBD2 | TGTGCCAGCAGTCCTCTAGGGCGGGGGGTCCAGTACTTC | CASSPLGRGVQYF
TRBJ2-1 | TRBV6-2/TRBV6-3 | - | - | TGTGCCAGCAGTTTGGGCGCCTACAATGAGCAGTTCTTC | CASSLGAYNEQFF
TRBJ2-1 | TRBV18 | - | - | TGTGCCAGCTCACCATACGATAATGAGCAGTTCTTC | CASSPYDNEQFF
TRBJ1-2 | TRBV7-9 | - | - | TGTGCCAGCAGCTTAGAAGGCAGGGTAAATGGCTACACCTTC | CASSLEGRVNGYTF
TRBJ1-5 | TRBV5-4 | - | - | TGTGCCAGCAGCATACAGGGTGGGCAGCCCCAGCATTTT | CASSIQGGQPQHF
TRBJ2-7 | TRBV28 | - | TRBD2 | TGTGCCAGCAGTCTGGGAGGGAAGGACGAGCAGTACTTC | CASSLGGKDEQYF
TRBJ1-2 | TRBV27 | - | - | TGTGCCAGCAGTCTCTCCGCAGACTATGGCTACACCTTC | CASSLSADYGYTF
TRBJ2-7 | TRBV2 | - | - | TGTGCCAGCACCCTGAGCTCCTACGAGCAGTACTTC | CASTLSSYEQYF
TRBJ1-4 | TRBV5-6 | - | - | TGTGCCAGCAGCTTCCTTGGGGCGACTAATGAAAAACTGTTTTTT | CASSFLGATNEKLFF
TRBJ2-7 | TRBV5-4 | few | TRBD1 | TGTGCCAGCAGCTTCCGGACAGGGGGATCCTACGAGCAGTACTTC | CASSFRTGGSYEQYF
TRBJ1-2 | TRBV13 | once | - | TGTGCCAGCAGCCTTGACTATGGCTACACCTTC | CASSLDYGYTF
TRBJ2-3 | TRBV6-5 | - | - | TGTGCCAGCAGTTACTCCGAGTCCCGTAAGCAGTATTTT | CASSYSESRKQYF
TRBJ2-3 | TRBV6-5 | - | - | TGTGCCAGCAGTCTCACTAGCACAGATACGCAGTATTTT | CASSLTSTDTQYF
TRBJ2-3 | TRBV12-3/TRBV12-4 | - | - | TGTGCCAGCAGTCCGACCCAAGATACGCAGTATTTT | CASSPTQDTQYF
TRBJ1-2 | TRBV7-9 | - | - | TGTGCCAGCAGCTTATATGCAGGCGAGAACTATGGCTACACCTTC | CASSLYAGENYGYTF
TRBJ1-6 | TRBV18 | - | TRBD1 | TGTGCCAGCTCACCGGACAGGGGGCGGGTTAGTTCACCCCTCCACTTT | CASSPDRGRVSSPLHF
TRBJ2-3 | TRBV27 | - | - | TGTGCCAGCAGTTCCATAGGGTTGGCCATAACAGATACGCAGTATTTT | CASSSIGLAITDTQYF
TRBJ2-3 | TRBV9 | - | TRBD1 | TGTGCCAGCAGCGTCTCGGGACAGGGGGCCAACCCCAACACAGATACGCAGTATTTT | CASSVSGQGANPNTDTQYF
TRBJ1-5 | TRBV18 | - | - | TGTGCCAGCTCTCAACCGAATCAGCCCCAGCATTTT | CASSQPNQPQHF
TRBJ1-2 | TRBV6-2/TRBV6-3 | - | TRBD1 | TGTGCCAGCAGCCCGGGCCCTCTCCTGGACAGGGCCCTTTATGGCTACACCTTC | CASSPGPLLDRALYGYTF
TRBJ2-1 | TRBV13 | - | - | TGTGCCAGCAGCTTGGTCGGGCGGGACAGCAAGGATGAGCAGTTCTTC | CASSLVGRDSKDEQFF
TRBJ1-1 | TRBV3-1/TRBV3-2 | - | - | TGTGCCAGCAGCCAATTGGGAATTGAAGCTTTCTTT | CASSQLGIEAFF
TRBJ1-1 | TRBV5-1 | - | - | TGCGCCAGCAGCTTGGAGGGGGGGCTCATGAACACTGAAGCTTTCTTT | CASSLEGGLMNTEAFF
TRBJ2-2 | TRBV4-2 | - | TRBD2 | TGTGCCAGCAGCCAAGATCAAATCCCCGGGACTAGGGAAAGGAACACCGGGGAGCTGTTTTTT | CASSQDQIPGTRERNTGELFF
TRBJ1-1 | TRBV5-5 | once | TRBD1 | TGTGCCAGCAGCACTGGACAGGGGGGAAACACTGAAGCTTTCTTT | CASSTGQGGNTEAFF
TRBJ1-1 | TRBV7-2 | - | - | TGTGCCAGCAGCTTAGTCACCAGGGGGAACACTGAAGCTTTCTTT | CASSLVTRGNTEAFF
TRBJ1-3 | TRBV2 | once | TRBD1 | TGTGCCAGCAGTGGGGGGACAGGACGCAACACCATATATTTT | CASSGGTGRNTIYF
TRBJ2-5 | TRBV3-1/TRBV3-2 | - | - | TGTGCCAGCAGCCAAGGGGCGGGCCTTGAGACCCAGTACTTC | CASSQGAGLETQYF
TRBJ2-6 | TRBV19 | - | - | TGTGCCAGTAGTAACCCGAAAGGCTCTGGGGCCAACGTCCTGACTTTC | CASSNPKGSGANVLTF
TRBJ2-6 | TRBV29-1 | - | TRBD2 | TGCAGCGTTGAGTGGCTAGCGGGAGACTCTGGTGGGGCCAACGTCCTGACTTTC | CSVEWLAGDSGGANVLTF
TRBJ2-2 | TRBV7-6 | few | TRBD2 | TGTGCCAGCAGCCTAACTAGCGGGAGTGGCGGGGAGCTGTTTTTT | CASSLTSGSGGELFF
TRBJ1-2 | TRBV29-1 | once | TRBD1 | TGCAGCGTCCTTGGGACAGGGCCCTATGGCTACACCTTC | CSVLGTGPYGYTF
TRBJ2-7 | TRBV5-1 | - | TRBD2 | TGCGCCCGCCGCTCGGCGGGGGGGGTCTACGAGCAGTACTTC | CARRSAGGVYEQYF
TRBJ1-2 | TRBV6-5 | - | - | TGTGCCAGCACCACCGCAACCTATGGCTACACCTTC | CASTTATYGYTF
TRBJ2-2 | TRBV7-9 | - | TRBD2 | TGTGCCAGCAGCCCGCCGCTAGCGGAAAACACCGGGGAGCTGTTTTTT | CASSPPLAENTGELFF
TRBJ1-1 | TRBV6-1 | - | - | TGTGCCAGCAGTGAAACCAGGAACACTGAAGCTTTCTTT | CASSETRNTEAFF
TRBJ2-2 | TRBV18 | once | - | TGTGCCAGCTCATCAGGGGTGCCCACCGGGGAGCTGTTTTTT | CASSSGVPTGELFF
TRBJ1-1 | TRBV28 | - | - | TGTGCCAGCAGTACGGTGTTTGGCACTGAAGCTTTCTTT | CASSTVFGTEAFF
TRBJ2-1 | TRBV19 | - | TRBD2 | TGTGCCAGTAGGACACTTCTTATAGCGGGACCATACAATGAGCAGTTCTTC | CASRTLLIAGPYNEQFF
TRBJ1-5 | TRBV19 | - | TRBD1 | TGTGCCAGTAGTACGTGGCAGGGGGGCAATCAGCCCCAGCATTTT | CASSTWQGGNQPQHF
TRBJ2-7 | TRBV3-1/TRBV3-2 | - | - | TGTGCCAGCAGCCAAGGACAGGCTATATACGAGCAGTACTTC | CASSQGQAIYEQYF
TRBJ2-7 | TRBV3-1/TRBV3-2 | - | - | TGTGCCAGCAGCCAATGGGCCGTGGTTGGGGAGCAGTACTTC | CASSQWAVVGEQYF
TRBJ1-5 | TRBV19 | - | - | TGTGCCAGTAGTATGGCCGGCTGGGGTCAGCCCCAGCATTTT | CASSMAGWGQPQHF
TRBJ2-1 | TRBV2 | - | TRBD1 | TGTGCCAGCAAGGACAGGGGGTACGAGGAGCAGTTCTTC | CASKDRGYEEQFF
TRBJ2-1 | TRBV27 | - | TRBD1 | TGTGCCAGCAGTCCACAGGGGGCCTCCTACAATGAGCAGTTCTTC | CASSPQGASYNEQFF
TRBJ2-2 | TRBV7-3 | - | - | TGTGCCAGCAGCTCAATGGGGTACACCGGGGAGCTGTTTTTT | CASSSMGYTGELFF